This TCR beta chain is drawn from a study of tumor-infiltrating lymphocytes in primary liver carcinoma. From around 18-30 mg of unsorted bulk tissue, DNA and RNA were co-extracted together. Germline CDR1 and CDR2: LGHNA and YNFKEQ. The CDR3 length is 14 residues. As for this clonotype: A read error may account for a junction end that differs from germline.

The researchers produced TCR beta cDNA from approximately 0.45 ug total RNA with a constant-region primer. Generation of the TCR beta libraries relied on three nested multiplex PCR rounds using slightly modified ARM-PCR. It was with TRBV1-TRBV30 forward primers and a C-beta reverse primer that the first two PCR rounds were run, at roughly 9 cycles each. TCRdb itself ran the multiplex PCR reads through MiXCR, one entry per CDR3 protein. The table records 100,000 to 150,000 distinct CDR3 sequences, around two thirds of them present only once. The chain recombines TRBV4-2 with TRBJ2-7, with TRBD2 matching over 8 bases. The clonotype originates from a woman aged 55-70 years with primary liver carcinoma and hepatitis B virus infection. Sequenced input: liver tumor tissue from sampling region 1. Subset here: tumor region T1, superior pole. The CDR3 region has the DNA TGCGCCAGCAGCCCGTCGACTAGCGTCTACGAGCAGTACTTC. Translated: CASSPSTSVYEQYF.